The clone carrying this TCR beta chain was recorded only once. This specimen belongs to a study of blood T cell repertoires in COVID-19. This CDR3 has 13 residues. V was shortened by 6 bases and J by 3 bases, with 11 bases between the two germline ends. The assay was immunoSEQ multiplex PCR, and TCRdb's table has in-frame clones only and misses some. The table has more than 70,000 clones, about nine tenths seen once. This chain joins TRBV12-3 or TRBV12-4 and TRBJ1-1; D remains ambiguous. The material sequenced was peripheral blood. The clonotype comes from a young woman with acute or convalescent COVID-19. The DNA for the CDR3 is TGTGCCAGCAGGTTACAGCGTTACACTGAAGCTTTCTTT. Its translation is CASRLQRYTEAFF.